This paragraph reports one TCR beta chain. Generated by immunoSEQ multiplex PCR, the TCRdb table keeps only in-frame clones and is missing some. The profile shows millions of clones, about 95% of them singletons. These data are taken from a study of shared clonotypes between healthy human individuals. Only CD45RO-negative cells positively selected for CCR7 counted as naive CD8 cells, so terminally differentiated effector memory CD45RA+ cells were excluded. The germline V gene has CDR1 MNHEY and CDR2 SMNVEV (reference sequence). The CDR3 extends over 12 amino acids. The germline V and J ends were trimmed by 7 bases and 5 bases, with 12 bases remaining between them.

The chain uses TRBV27 and TRBJ2-7; D not certain. The origin of this receptor is a man between 18 and 29 years old in good health. Sequenced: naive CD8+ T cells sorted from blood. The CDR3 DNA sequence: TGTGCCAGCACCTCTAGTTACAACGAGCAGTACTTC. This codes for CASTSSYNEQYF.